This T cell receptor beta chain was observed in a study of blood T cell repertoires in COVID-19. V lost 5 bases, J lost 7 bases, and 5 bases stayed unmatched. The CDR3 extends over 14 amino acids. From germline, CDR1 is SGHRS and CDR2 YFSETQ. The authors' processing: Amplifying reference gene primers gave estimates of nucleated cell counts. Measured with immunoSEQ multiplex PCR; TCRdb has only the in-frame clones, and not every one. That table furnishes V, J and clone size, whereas the DNA furnished D and trimming. The sample records more than 75,000 clones, 65% to 90% being singletons. Sequences were obtained from peripheral blood. The sequence was collected from a man older than 75 with active or convalescent COVID-19. The chain uses TRBV5-1 and TRBJ1-4, with 10 bases aligning to TRBD1. The chain's CDR3 is CASSPGTGVEKLFF. CDR3 sequence (DNA): TGCGCCAGCAGTCCTGGGACAGGGGTTGAAAAACTGTTTTTT.